Following are 29 T cell receptor beta chains from one sample sequenced in a study of blood T cell repertoires in COVID-19. Here immunoSEQ multiplex PCR was the method, and the copy in TCRdb shows in-frame clones only, minus some. Of 85,000 to 90,000 clones listed, roughly nine tenths were seen once; the top ten hold approximately 5.6%. Material: peripheral blood. These receptors originate from a woman of 80 years or more with active COVID-19.

The chain couples TRBV18 to TRBJ2-3, with 8 bases lining up with TRBD1. Trimming took 0 bases from V and 3 from J; bases not matched to a gene: 5. The CDR3 is 16 residues long. Germline values: CDR1 KGHSH, CDR2 LQKENI. Here the CDR3 DNA reads TGTGCCAGCTCACCACCGAACAGGGGGGAGACAGATACGCAGTATTTT. It translates to CASSPPNRGETDTQYF.

The J gene is TRBJ2-7, the V gene TRBV4-3; weak D call: TRBD1 (6 bases). CDR1 is LGHNA and CDR2 is YSLEER in the germline V gene. V dropped 0 bases and J dropped 1 base, with 13 bases sitting between them. The CDR3 length is 16 residues. Here the CDR3 DNA reads TGCGCCAGCAGCCAAGATTGGGGGACACCGTCCTACGAGCAGTACTTC. Protein: CASSQDWGTPSYEQYF.

This rearrangement joins TRBV19 to TRBJ2-7, with 11 bases lining up with TRBD2. V lost 4 bases and J lost 3; bases outside the gene matches: 8. CDR3 length equals 16 residues. CDR1 and CDR2 (germline): LNHDA, SQIVND (reference sequence). CDR3 sequence reads: CASSKTGTSGRYEQYF. CDR3 nucleotides: TGTGCCAGTAGTAAAACCGGGACTAGCGGACGCTACGAGCAGTACTTC.

The V gene is TRBV18, the J gene TRBJ1-1; no firm D call. Trimming removed 7 bases from V and 3 bases from J, with 12 bases in between. The CDR3 runs to 13 residues. CDR1 KGHSH and CDR2 LQKENI come from the germline V gene. The CDR3 spells CASLEGLDTEAFF. In DNA, the CDR3 is TGTGCCAGCTTGGAGGGCTTGGACACTGAAGCTTTCTTT.

This clone has just a few counts. V gene TRBV4-3 combines with J gene TRBJ2-7; 8 nucleotides align to TRBD2. Germline trimming cut 0 bases from V and 3 bases from J; bases unmatched to any gene: 4. CDR3 size: 15 residues. CDR1 and CDR2 (germline): LGHNA, YSLEER. The CDR3 loop reads CASSQDSTSGYEQYF. CDR3 nucleotides: TGCGCCAGCAGCCAAGATAGCACTAGCGGCTACGAGCAGTACTTC.

This sequence joins TRBV2 and TRBJ2-6, with a tentative D call TRBD1 (6 bases). V shed 7 bases and J shed 0 bases, with 16 bases lying between them. The germline CDR1 and CDR2 sequences are SNHLY and FYNNEI. The CDR3 length is 17 residues. CDR3 sequence (DNA): TGTGCCAGCAACTGGGACAAGGGATTCTCTGGGGCCAACGTCCTGACTTTC. Amino acid sequence: CASNWDKGFSGANVLTF.

The chain combines TRBV24-1 with TRBJ2-1, with 7 bases identical to TRBD2. Germline V gives CDR1 KGHDR, CDR2 SFDVKD. The CDR3 spans 16 residues. The V and J ends lost 3 bases and 7 bases, in that order; junction bases with no gene match: 11. The CDR3 sequence: CATSDVSSGRGNEQFF. Written as DNA, the CDR3 is TGTGCCACCAGTGATGTCTCTAGCGGCAGAGGGAATGAGCAGTTCTTC.

CDR3 residues: CASTPGQGFSPLHF. The CDR3 nucleotides read TGTGCCAGCACCCCCGGGCAGGGGTTTTCACCCCTCCACTTT. This chain connects TRBV27 to TRBJ1-6, with D possibly TRBD1 on 6 matching bases. This CDR3 is built from 14 residues. Germline CDR1 MNHEY, CDR2 SMNVEV (reference sequence). The germline V and J ends were trimmed by 7 bases and 9 bases, with 16 bases remaining between them.

The chain carries TRBV28 and TRBJ2-1, with TRBD1 as a possible D gene (6 bases). The CDR3 is 13 amino acids. CDR1 and CDR2 from the germline V gene are MDHEN and SYDVKM. The germline V and J ends were trimmed by 3 bases and 16 bases, with 19 bases remaining between them. DNA of the CDR3: TGTGCCAGCAGTTTGGGCCCGTTGCACAGGGCTTTCTTC. As protein: CASSLGPLHRAFF. The whole variable domain, filled in from reference TRBV28 and TRBJ2-1, reads DVKVTQSSRYLVKRTGEKVFLECVQDMDHENMFWYRQDPGLGLRLIYFSYDVKMKEKGDIPEGYSVSREKKERFSLILESASTNQTSMYLCASSLGPLHRAFFGPGTRLTVL.

V gene TRBV11-2 combines with J gene TRBJ2-3; 10 nucleotides agree with TRBD1. This CDR3 spans 15 amino acids. Losses at the gene ends were 5 bases for V and 3 bases for J; bases not matched to a gene: 5. Germline lookup yields CDR1 SGHAT and CDR2 FQNNGV. The CDR3, as DNA: TGTGCCAGCAGCGAGACAGGGGGCAGGACAGATACGCAGTATTTT. The encoded protein is CASSETGGRTDTQYF.

The CDR3 DNA is TGCGCCAGCAGCTTAACGGGGAACACTGAAGCTTTCTTT. It yields the protein CASSLTGNTEAFF. J is TRBJ1-1 and V is TRBV5-1; D unresolved. The CDR3 spans 13 residues. Deletions cut 2 bases from V and 1 base from J, with 6 bases between. Germline CDR1 reads SGHRS; CDR2 reads YFSETQ.

This clone has more than one count but fewer than ten. This rearrangement joins TRBV6-5 to TRBJ1-2, with 9 bases lining up with TRBD1. Germline-derived CDR1 and CDR2 are MNHEY and SVGAGI. V trimming: 0 bases; J trimming: 4 bases; junction bases outside the gene matches: 6. The length of the CDR3 is 16 residues. As DNA, the CDR3 is TGTGCCAGCAGTTACTCGCGTACAGGGGGCACCTATGGCTACACCTTC. This translates into CASSYSRTGGTYGYTF.

The rearrangement uses TRBV19 and TRBJ2-2; D is undetermined. Trimming cost V 3 bases and J 3 bases, with 11 bases left between them. The CDR3 runs 15 residues. CDR1 LNHDA and CDR2 SQIVND come from the germline V gene (reference sequence). The CDR3 region is CASSMSHTYTGELFF. Here the CDR3 DNA reads TGTGCCAGTAGTATGAGTCATACCTACACCGGGGAGCTGTTTTTT.

The chain carries TRBV11-2 and TRBJ2-3; TRBD1 matches 8 bases. This CDR3 is built from 16 residues. Germline V CDR1 and CDR2: SGHAT, FQNNGV. The V gene end was trimmed by 1 base and the J gene end by 4 bases; junction bases not matched to a gene: 7. This CDR3 is CASSLGWGQVADTQYF. The CDR3 DNA reads as TGTGCCAGCAGCTTAGGTTGGGGACAGGTCGCAGATACGCAGTATTTT.

V usage is TRBV7-8 and J usage is TRBJ2-7; D might be TRBD2 (6 bases). The CDR3 contains 15 residues. Trimming took 5 bases from V and 2 from J, leaving 16 bases between them. Germline CDR1 SGHVS, CDR2 FQNEAQ. The CDR3 sequence: CASSQEGGPTYEQYF. CDR3 nucleotide sequence: TGTGCCAGCAGCCAGGAGGGCGGGCCGACCTACGAGCAGTACTTC.

The rearrangement joins TRBV18 to TRBJ1-1, with TRBD1 as a possible D gene (6 bases). CDR1 KGHSH and CDR2 LQKENI come from the germline V gene. There are 20 residues in the CDR3. V was pared by 2 bases and J by 6 bases, with 31 bases between. CDR3 DNA: TGTGCCAGCTCACCAAGCCCTGGGGTCGGGGGGCAAGGTCATTACCCTGAAGCTTTCTTT. The encoded protein is CASSPSPGVGGQGHYPEAFF.

The V call is TRBV2, the J call TRBJ2-2; D perhaps matches TRBD2 (7 bases). Germline assignment: CDR1 SNHLY and CDR2 FYNNEI. With 1 base removed from V and 6 bases from J, the gap between germline ends came to 15 bases. CDR3 length: 16 amino acids. Written as DNA, the CDR3 is TGTGCCAGCAGTGAAGTAGGGGGAGGGAGGTCCGGGGAGCTGTTTTTT. Amino acids: CASSEVGGGRSGELFF.

V gene TRBV24-1 combines with J gene TRBJ1-2, with TRBD1 matching 7 bases. This CDR3 is built from 16 residues. Germline CDR1 is KGHDR and CDR2 is SFDVKD. V lost 1 base to trimming and J lost 5 bases; unmatched junction nucleotides: 9. The CDR3 here is CATSDLRPGGSYGYTF. CDR3 bases: TGTGCCACCAGTGATTTAAGGCCAGGGGGAAGTTATGGCTACACCTTC.

This sequence joins TRBV11-2 and TRBJ2-3; TRBD1 agrees at 7 bases. V was clipped by 6 bases and J by 6 bases; unmatched bases: 6. The CDR3 covers 13 residues. From germline, CDR1 is SGHAT and CDR2 FQNNGV. CDR3 amino acids: CASSFTGADTQYF. CDR3 coding DNA: TGTGCCAGCAGTTTTACAGGGGCGGATACGCAGTATTTT.

The chain recombines TRBV11-2 with TRBJ2-7, with D possibly being TRBD2 (6 bases). Trimming took 3 bases from V and 0 from J, leaving 9 bases between them. Germline V gives CDR1 SGHAT, CDR2 FQNNGV. CDR3 length: 14 residues. The CDR3 reads CASSFQGLSYEQYF. The CDR3 DNA follows: TGTGCCAGCAGCTTCCAGGGACTCTCCTACGAGCAGTACTTC.

The V gene is TRBV5-6, the J gene TRBJ2-1; maybe TRBD2 (6 bases). V lost 3 bases to trimming and J lost 0 bases, with 10 bases between them. From germline, CDR1 is SGHDT and CDR2 YYEEEE. The CDR3 spans 15 residues. The CDR3, as DNA: TGTGCCAGCAGCTGGGGACTTAGCTCCTACAATGAGCAGTTCTTC. Its translation is CASSWGLSSYNEQFF.

The chain uses TRBV11-3 and TRBJ2-2; TRBD2 matches 7 bases. The CDR3 length is 15 residues. The germline V gene has CDR1 SGHNT and CDR2 YENEEA. V gave up 3 bases and J gave up 6 bases; unmatched junction bases: 7. In DNA, the CDR3 is TGTGCCAGCAGCTTGGGTCAGGGAGGGGCCGGGGAGCTGTTTTTT. Its translation is CASSLGQGGAGELFF.

The genes are TRBV4-3 and TRBJ1-4; tentatively, D is TRBD1 (6 bases). There are 15 residues in the CDR3. Germline V gene data show CDR1 as LGHNA and CDR2 as YSLEER. V was pared by 3 bases and J by 3 bases, with 11 bases between. CDR3 region: CASSQATGPNEKLFF. CDR3 DNA: TGCGCCAGCAGCCAGGCGACAGGACCTAATGAAAAACTGTTTTTT.

The chain joins TRBV5-1 to TRBJ2-1, with a tentative D call TRBD2 (5 bases). CDR1 is SGHRS, CDR2 YFSETQ, per germline. There are 14 residues in the CDR3. V was pared by 0 bases and J by 4 bases, with 8 bases between. This CDR3 is CASSLAERYNEQFF. CDR3 nucleotide sequence: TGCGCCAGCAGCTTGGCCGAGCGGTACAATGAGCAGTTCTTC.

The chain joins TRBV19 to TRBJ1-3, with D perhaps matching TRBD1 (5 bases). Germline CDR1 reads LNHDA; CDR2 reads SQIVND (reference sequence). V was shortened by 8 bases and J by 5 bases, with 19 bases between the two germline ends. The CDR3 consists of 15 residues. As DNA, the CDR3 is TGTGCCAGTGCGGTTCGGGGGGAGACAAGAAACACCATATATTTT. Encoded protein: CASAVRGETRNTIYF.

The CDR3 coding sequence is TGCAGCGCCCAAGGGACTAGCACTGAAGCTTTCTTT. It yields the protein CSAQGTSTEAFF. The chain couples TRBV29-1 to TRBJ1-1; D might be TRBD1 (5 bases). Trimming stripped 7 bases from V and 4 bases from J, with 13 bases between. Germline V CDR1 and CDR2: SQVTM, ANQGSEA. The CDR3 runs 12 residues.

This clone was observed once. The rearrangement uses TRBV7-9 and TRBJ2-3, with D possibly matching TRBD2 (6 bases). The CDR3 loop spans 18 amino acids. In germline, CDR1 is SEHNR, CDR2 FQNEAQ (reference sequence). V shed 5 bases and J shed 3 bases, with 24 bases lying between them. CDR3 DNA: TGTGCCAGCAGCCCCCGGACCCTTACGGGAGTGGCGACAGATACGCAGTATTTT. Protein sequence: CASSPRTLTGVATDTQYF.

This clone was seen once. The rearrangement links TRBV6-5 to TRBJ2-7, with TRBD2 identical over 12 bases. The CDR3 covers 13 residues. Per the germline V gene, CDR1 is MNHEY and CDR2 is SVGAGI. V lost 7 bases and J lost 3; bases outside the gene matches: 1. The CDR3 nucleotides are TGTGCCAGCAAGACTAGCGGGAGCTACGAGCAGTACTTC. Translating it yields CASKTSGSYEQYF.

This clone is a singleton in its sample. The V call is TRBV4-3, the J call TRBJ2-2; 8 bases map to TRBD1. The junction had 5 bases not matched to a gene; V was cut back by 4 bases and J by 7 bases. Germline V CDR1 and CDR2: LGHNA, YSLEER. The CDR3 contains 14 residues. Here the CDR3 DNA reads TGCGCCAGCAGCCGGACAGGGTTAGGCGGGGAGCTGTTTTTT. This translates into CASSRTGLGGELFF.